This TCR beta chain was sequenced during a study of blood T cell repertoires in COVID-19. Study-level information: T cells, B-cell-depleted T cells, or PBMCs provided the cDNA or gDNA that served as material.

For this clone: The sample holds other DNA sequences that translate to the same CDR3.

The CDR3 is made up of 12 amino acids. Trimming stripped 0 bases from V and 6 bases from J, with 5 bases between. Germline CDR1 is SEHNR and CDR2 is FQNEAQ (reference sequence). The method was immunoSEQ multiplex PCR; TCRdb's version includes in-frame clones alone and lacks a portion of them. The data contain approximately 140,000 clones, roughly 85% of them seen just once; the ten biggest clones take up around 3.3%. This sequence joins TRBV7-9 and TRBJ1-2; a weak D match, TRBD1 (5 bases). This TCR derives from a man aged 55 to 69 with acute or convalescent COVID-19. Sequencing input: peripheral blood. The CDR3 is CASSLAGDGYTF. CDR3 sequence (DNA): TGTGCCAGCAGCTTAGCAGGGGATGGCTACACCTTC.